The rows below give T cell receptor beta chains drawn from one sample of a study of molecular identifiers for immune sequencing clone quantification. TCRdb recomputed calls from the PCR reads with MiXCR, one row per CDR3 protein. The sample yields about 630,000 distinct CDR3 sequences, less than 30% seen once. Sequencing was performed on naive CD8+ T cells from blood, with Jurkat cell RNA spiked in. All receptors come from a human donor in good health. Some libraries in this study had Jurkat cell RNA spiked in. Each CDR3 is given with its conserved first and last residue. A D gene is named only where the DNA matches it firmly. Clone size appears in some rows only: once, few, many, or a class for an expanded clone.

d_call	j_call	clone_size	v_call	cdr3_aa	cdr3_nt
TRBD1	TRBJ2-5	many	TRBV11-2	CASSPTGPQETQYF	TGTGCCAGCAGTCCGACAGGGCCTCAAGAGACCCAGTACTTC
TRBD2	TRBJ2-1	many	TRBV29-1	CSVRTSDYNEQFF	TGCAGCGTCCGGACTAGCGACTACAATGAGCAGTTCTTC
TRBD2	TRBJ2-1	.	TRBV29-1	CSVDSGGHWREQFF	TGCAGCGTGGATAGCGGGGGGCATTGGAGGGAGCAGTTCTTC
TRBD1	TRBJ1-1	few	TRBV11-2	CASSPWADRGRTEAFF	TGTGCCAGCAGCCCATGGGCCGACAGGGGGAGGACTGAAGCTTTCTTT
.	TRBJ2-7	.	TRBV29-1	CSVQGYAPYF	TGCAGCGTCCAGGGGTACGCGCCGTACTTC
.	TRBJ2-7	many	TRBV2	CASSATVSSYEQYF	TGTGCCAGCAGTGCGACAGTGAGCTCCTACGAGCAGTACTTC
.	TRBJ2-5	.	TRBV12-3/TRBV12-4	CASSGDSLKLETQYF	TGTGCCAGCAGTGGCGACAGTCTAAAATTGGAGACCCAGTACTTC
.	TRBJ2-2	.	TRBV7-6	CAGSYDLTGELFF	TGTGCCGGCAGCTATGACCTTACCGGGGAGCTGTTTTTT
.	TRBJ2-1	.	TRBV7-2	CASSWSEFNEQFF	TGTGCCAGCAGCTGGTCGGAGTTCAATGAGCAGTTCTTC
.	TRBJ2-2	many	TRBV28	CASSWGAVTGELFF	TGTGCCAGCAGTTGGGGGGCTGTCACCGGGGAGCTGTTTTTT
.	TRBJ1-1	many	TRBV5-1	CASSLPKGSGHNTEAFF	TGCGCCAGCAGCTTGCCGAAGGGTTCCGGACATAACACTGAAGCTTTCTTT
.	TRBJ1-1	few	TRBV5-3	CARSLCGRTNTEAFF	TGTGCCAGAAGCTTATGCGGCAGGACGAACACTGAAGCTTTCTTT
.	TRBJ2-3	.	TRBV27	CASSLDRGGPSTDTQYF	TGTGCCAGCAGTTTAGATAGGGGCGGTCCTAGCACAGATACGCAGTATTTT
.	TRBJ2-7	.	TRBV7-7	CASSDLQGGEQYF	TGTGCTAGCAGCGACTTACAGGGCGGCGAGCAGTACTTC
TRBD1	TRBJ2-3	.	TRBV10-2	CASSDFEGTGVLDTQYF	TGCGCCAGCAGTGATTTTGAAGGGACAGGGGTATTGGATACGCAGTATTTT
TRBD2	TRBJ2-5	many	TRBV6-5	CASSYSPAGEETQYF	TGTGCCAGCAGTTACTCCCCAGCGGGGGAAGAGACCCAGTACTTC
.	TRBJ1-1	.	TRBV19	CASRATEAFF	TGTGCCAGTAGGGCCACTGAAGCTTTCTTT
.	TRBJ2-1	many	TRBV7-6	CASSQRRGDLVDEQFF	TGTGCCAGCAGCCAACGCCGGGGCGATTTAGTGGATGAGCAGTTCTTC
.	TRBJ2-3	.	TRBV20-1	CSARDPLVGGALTDTQYF	TGCAGTGCTAGAGATCCCCTAGTGGGCGGAGCCCTCACAGATACGCAGTATTTT
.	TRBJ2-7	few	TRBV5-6	CASSPYNAYEQYF	TGTGCCAGCAGCCCCTATAATGCCTACGAGCAGTACTTC
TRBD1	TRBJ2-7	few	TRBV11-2	CASSPGQGKDEQYF	TGTGCCAGCAGCCCGGGACAGGGGAAGGACGAGCAGTACTTC
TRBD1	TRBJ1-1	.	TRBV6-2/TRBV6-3	CASSARGMDRVTEAFF	TGTGCCAGCAGTGCGAGGGGGATGGACAGGGTGACTGAAGCTTTCTTT
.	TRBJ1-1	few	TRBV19	CASSPWERTNTEAFF	TGTGCCAGTAGTCCCTGGGAGAGGACGAACACTGAAGCTTTCTTT
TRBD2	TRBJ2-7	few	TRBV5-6	CASSFASGGSLWEQYF	TGTGCCAGCAGCTTTGCTAGCGGGGGATCCTTGTGGGAGCAGTACTTC
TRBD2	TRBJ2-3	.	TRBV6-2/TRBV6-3	CASSYSELAGAATDTQYF	TGTGCCAGCAGTTACTCGGAGCTAGCGGGGGCTGCCACAGATACGCAGTATTTT
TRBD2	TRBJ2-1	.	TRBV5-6	CASSLVTSGAYNEQFF	TGTGCCAGCAGCTTGGTGACTAGCGGGGCGTACAATGAGCAGTTCTTC
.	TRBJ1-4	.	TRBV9	CASSLSPTASNEKLFF	TGTGCCAGCAGCCTTTCTCCGACAGCCTCTAATGAAAAACTGTTTTTT
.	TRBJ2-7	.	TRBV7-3	CASSLNLAGRSFEQYF	TGTGCCAGCAGCTTGAATTTGGCAGGGCGGTCCTTCGAGCAGTACTTC
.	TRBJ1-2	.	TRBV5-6	CTSSASNNYGYTF	TGTACCAGCAGCGCATCAAATAACTATGGCTACACCTTC
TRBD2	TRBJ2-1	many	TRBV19	CASSYASGGAYNEQFF	TGTGCCAGTAGTTATGCTAGCGGGGGGGCCTACAATGAGCAGTTCTTC
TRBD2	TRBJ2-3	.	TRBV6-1	CASSARLAGGISDTQYF	TGTGCCAGCAGTGCCCGACTAGCGGGGGGAATCTCAGATACGCAGTATTTT
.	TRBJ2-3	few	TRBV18	CASSPDSRSRDTQYF	TGTGCCAGCTCACCGGACTCTCGGAGTAGAGATACGCAGTATTTT
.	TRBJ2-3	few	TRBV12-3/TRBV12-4	CASTLGGIWGPQYF	TGTGCCAGCACCCTAGGGGGGATATGGGGTCCGCAGTATTTT
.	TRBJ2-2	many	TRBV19	CASSTGITGELFF	TGTGCCAGTAGTACAGGAATCACCGGGGAGCTGTTTTTT